The 28 T cell receptor beta chains presented below share a single source sample, sequenced in a study of blood T cell repertoires in COVID-19. Method: immunoSEQ multiplex PCR; TCRdb's copy keeps in-frame clones and lacks some. The sample includes 180,000 or so clones, 90% of them seen just once. Material for sequencing was peripheral blood. Source of these receptors: a man between 50 and 59 years old with acute or convalescent COVID-19.

In regard to this clone: The junction and the germline gene differ at one end; a read error may be behind it. The chain has TRBV29-1 and TRBJ1-1, with a weak D call TRBD1 (6 bases). The CDR3 loop spans 10 amino acids. CDR1 SQVTM and CDR2 ANQGSEA come from the germline V gene. The CDR3 region has the DNA TGCAGCGTTCACCGGGACACCGCTCTCTTT. This encodes CSVHRDTALF.

The CDR3 coding sequence is TGTGCCAGCAGCCTGGTCGGCTCTGGGGCCAACGTCCTGACTTTC. Its translation: CASSLVGSGANVLTF. The chain joins TRBV3-1 (or the pseudogene TRBV3-2) to TRBJ2-6; D unclear. Germline assignment: CDR1 LGHDT and CDR2 YNNKEL (reference sequence). The V gene lost 4 bases and the J gene lost 0 bases, with 7 bases spanning the gap. The CDR3 contains 15 residues.

V is TRBV7-8 and J is TRBJ1-6, with D hard to call. Germline V gene data show CDR1 as SGHVS and CDR2 as FQNEAQ. The CDR3 is made up of 12 amino acids. The germline V and J ends were trimmed by 4 bases and 11 bases, with 9 bases remaining between them. This CDR3 is CASSYSRAPLHF. CDR3 DNA sequence: TGTGCCAGCAGCTATTCGAGGGCACCCCTCCACTTT.

The table lists this clone with a few counts. The V and J genes are TRBV5-1 and TRBJ2-1; D possibly corresponds to TRBD2 (5 bases). Trimming stripped 0 bases from V and 2 bases from J, with 9 bases between. This CDR3 spans 15 amino acids. The germline V gene has CDR1 SGHRS and CDR2 YFSETQ. CDR3 nucleotides: TGCGCCAGCAGCTTGGGTGGGAGCACCTACAATGAGCAGTTCTTC. Translated, it gives CASSLGGSTYNEQFF.

The genes are TRBV3-1 (or the pseudogene TRBV3-2) and TRBJ2-3; 7 bases fit TRBD1. The CDR3 loop spans 15 amino acids. Losses at the gene ends were 0 bases for V and 4 bases for J; bases not matched to a gene: 4. Germline V lookup: CDR1 LGHDT, CDR2 YNNKEL (reference sequence). The CDR3 is CASSQDATGADTQYF. CDR3 bases: TGTGCCAGCAGCCAAGATGCCACAGGGGCAGATACGCAGTATTTT.

Comment on this clone: Other DNA sequences in the sample encode the same CDR3. The rearrangement links TRBV7-3 to TRBJ2-2; D uncertain. Trimming removed 1 base at V and 5 bases at J, with 5 bases between. Looked up from germline, CDR1 is SGHTA and CDR2 is FQGTGA. The length of the CDR3 is 13 residues. This CDR3 reads CASSLIRTGELFF. CDR3 DNA: TGTGCCAGCAGCTTAATCCGGACCGGGGAGCTGTTTTTT.

V and J are TRBV20-1 and TRBJ2-7, with D possibly matching TRBD2 (5 bases). The V and J ends lost 3 bases and 9 bases respectively, with 12 bases between them. Germline V gene sequence: CDR1 DFQATT, CDR2 SNEGSKA (reference sequence). The CDR3 contains 11 residues. CDR3 nucleotide sequence: TGCAGTGCTAGGGGCCGGGAAGGGCAGTACGTC. Residues: CSARGREGQYV.

This chain connects TRBV27 to TRBJ1-2, with D perhaps TRBD1 (6 bases). Germline loops: CDR1 MNHEY, CDR2 SMNVEV (reference sequence). The CDR3 has 17 residues. V shed 5 bases and J shed 7 bases, with 26 bases lying between them. This chain's CDR3 is CASSPRPGELRVGGYTF. CDR3 in DNA: TGTGCCAGCAGTCCCCGGCCAGGGGAGTTAAGAGTAGGTGGCTACACCTTC.

The J gene is TRBJ1-5, the V gene TRBV27; D not certain. Germline CDR1 MNHEY, CDR2 SMNVEV (reference sequence). Trimming took 8 bases from V and 2 from J, leaving 13 bases between them. The CDR3 length is 14 residues. The DNA for the CDR3 is TGTGCCAGCCAAGTTCGCGGAGGCAATCAGCCCCAGCATTTT. Translating gives CASQVRGGNQPQHF.

The CDR3 region is CASSLIAGGLTGELFF. CDR3 nucleotide sequence: TGTGCCAGCAGCTTAATAGCGGGGGGGCTCACCGGGGAGCTGTTTTTT. The chain carries TRBV11-2 and TRBJ2-2, with 11 positions matching TRBD2. V shed 2 bases, J shed 4 bases, and the junction held 3 bases outside the gene matches. Germline values: CDR1 SGHAT, CDR2 FQNNGV. The CDR3 contains 16 residues.

The rearrangement joins TRBV20-1 to TRBJ2-1, with D tentatively TRBD2 (6 bases). CDR1 is DFQATT, CDR2 SNEGSKA, per germline (reference sequence). The V end lost 3 bases, the J end lost 8 bases, and 11 bases lay between the germline ends. This CDR3 has 12 residues. The CDR3: CSASRPSDEQFF. The CDR3 DNA sequence: TGCAGTGCTAGTAGGCCTAGCGATGAGCAGTTCTTC.

The chain couples TRBV6-5 to TRBJ2-1, with TRBD1 matching over 8 bases. Germline V gene sequence: CDR1 MNHEY, CDR2 SVGAGI. This CDR3 is 16 amino acids long. The trim removed 0 bases at V and 1 base at J, leaving 2 bases unmatched. CDR3 bases: TGTGCCAGCAGTTACTCCCAGGGGGCTTCCTACAATGAGCAGTTCTTC. Its translation is CASSYSQGASYNEQFF.

The chain uses TRBV29-1 and TRBJ1-2, with 8 bases matching TRBD1. Germline V CDR1 and CDR2: SQVTM, ANQGSEA. J gave up 6 bases and V 6 bases, and 15 bases lay outside the gene matches. This CDR3 spans 15 amino acids. CDR3 bases: TGCAGCGTACTAGGACAGGGAACACCCTCGGATGGCTACACCTTC. Encoded protein: CSVLGQGTPSDGYTF.

The genes are TRBV28 and TRBJ1-2; TRBD1 matches at 7 bases. The V segment lost 5 bases and the J segment 4 bases; nucleotides outside the gene matches: 19. Germline CDR1 reads MDHEN; CDR2 reads SYDVKM. The CDR3 sequence is 18 residues long. The CDR3 nucleotides read TGTGCCAGCAGTCCCCCCCAATGGGGGACAGAACATTCCTATGGCTACACCTTC. It encodes CASSPPQWGTEHSYGYTF.

The V and J genes are TRBV6-5 and TRBJ1-2; 10 bases are a match to TRBD1. The germline CDR1 and CDR2 sequences are MNHEY and SVGAGI. J lost 4 bases, V lost 6 bases, and 5 bases had no gene match. There are 14 residues in the CDR3. The CDR3, as DNA: TGTGCCAGCAGGAGACAGGGGGCGACCTATGGCTACACCTTC. Translated: CASRRQGATYGYTF.

The table lists this clone with a count of one. The chain links TRBV6-2 or TRBV6-3 to TRBJ2-3; D remains ambiguous. Trimming stripped 5 bases from V and 0 bases from J, with 15 bases between. This CDR3 is 16 amino acids long. Germline CDR1 is MNHEY and CDR2 is SVGEGT. CDR3 in DNA: TGTGCCAGCAGTCGGATGGGCCCAGACAGCACAGATACGCAGTATTTT. This encodes CASSRMGPDSTDTQYF.

The chain recombines TRBV5-5 with TRBJ2-5; D is uncertain. Deletions cut 4 bases from V and 3 bases from J, with 13 bases between. The CDR3 has 14 residues. Germline V CDR1 and CDR2: SGHKS, YYEKEE (reference sequence). The CDR3 sequence is CASSQVDLEETQYF. CDR3 DNA sequence: TGTGCCAGCAGCCAGGTTGATCTGGAAGAGACCCAGTACTTC.

V is TRBV7-2 and J is TRBJ1-5; D unresolved. Germline CDR1 SGHTA, CDR2 FQGNSA. V shed 1 base and J shed 3 bases, with 7 bases lying between them. There are 14 residues in the CDR3. CDR3 residues: CASSLGLNNQPQHF. CDR3 coding DNA: TGTGCCAGCAGCTTAGGACTGAACAATCAGCCCCAGCATTTT. The full variable domain, completed using reference TRBV7-2 and TRBJ1-5, is GAGVSQSPSNKVTEKGKDVELRCDPISGHTALYWYRQSLGQGLEFLIYFQGNSAPDKSGLPSDRFSAERTGGSVSTLTIQRTQQEDSAVYLCASSLGLNNQPQHFGDGTRLSIL.

The chain combines TRBV27 with TRBJ1-4; D unresolved. Between the trimmed V and J ends, which lost 4 bases and 7 bases, there was a span of 16 bases. Germline V CDR1 and CDR2: MNHEY, SMNVEV (reference sequence). The CDR3 runs to 15 residues. This CDR3 is CASSSLLSLAEKLFF. CDR3 bases: TGTGCCAGCAGTTCGCTCCTTTCCCTGGCTGAAAAACTGTTTTTT.

CDR3 residues: CASSLDRTGELFF. CDR3 coding DNA: TGTGCCAGCAGCTTGGACAGGACCGGGGAGCTGTTTTTT. The rearrangement joins TRBV7-2 to TRBJ2-2; 7 nucleotides line up with TRBD1. J lost 5 bases, V lost 3 bases, and 0 bases had no gene match. CDR1 and CDR2 (germline): SGHTA, FQGNSA. This CDR3 is built from 13 residues.

V and J are TRBV2 and TRBJ1-3, with D unresolved. The CDR3 spans 14 residues. The V end lost 2 bases, the J end lost 4 bases, and 9 bases lay between the germline ends. Germline V gives CDR1 SNHLY, CDR2 FYNNEI. In nucleotides, the CDR3 is TGTGCCAGCAGTGAAATGGCCAGGGGAAACACCATATATTTT. It is translated as CASSEMARGNTIYF.

The chain combines TRBV7-9 with TRBJ2-3; D might be TRBD1 (6 bases). From germline, CDR1 is SEHNR and CDR2 FQNEAQ (reference sequence). The V and J ends lost 1 base and 0 bases respectively, with 17 bases between them. The CDR3 covers 18 residues. The CDR3, as DNA: TGTGCCAGCAGCTTAGGTAGTGTGTGGACAGCTAGCACAGATACGCAGTATTTT. Translated, it gives CASSLGSVWTASTDTQYF.

The rearrangement links TRBV24-1 to TRBJ1-2; the match to TRBD1 covers 8 bases. V was pared by 2 bases and J by 4 bases, with 5 bases of the junction left unmatched. The CDR3 covers 15 residues. Germline V lookup: CDR1 KGHDR, CDR2 SFDVKD. In DNA form, the CDR3 reads TGTGCCACCAGTGATTCCAGGGGGCTCGTCTATGGCTACACCTTC. Translating it yields CATSDSRGLVYGYTF.

The chain couples TRBV28 to TRBJ1-3, with 7 bases identical to TRBD1. Germline values: CDR1 MDHEN, CDR2 SYDVKM. The ends lost 5 bases at V and 7 bases at J; junction bases unmatched: 2. The CDR3 extends over 12 amino acids. CDR3 in amino acids: CASSTGDNTIYF. The DNA for the CDR3 is TGTGCCAGCAGTACAGGGGACAACACCATATATTTT. Full variable domain (missing parts from reference TRBV28 and TRBJ1-3): DVKVTQSSRYLVKRTGEKVFLECVQDMDHENMFWYRQDPGLGLRLIYFSYDVKMKEKGDIPEGYSVSREKKERFSLILESASTNQTSMYLCASSTGDNTIYFGEGSWLTVV.

The V call is TRBV7-2, the J call TRBJ2-7; the match to TRBD2 covers 8 bases. The V gene's germline CDR1 is SGHTA and CDR2 FQGNSA. Germline trimming cut 4 bases from V and 1 base from J; bases unmatched to any gene: 6. This CDR3 has 15 amino acids. The CDR3 sequence: CASSSYGTRSYEQYF. The DNA of the CDR3 is TGTGCCAGCAGCTCCTACGGGACTAGGTCCTACGAGCAGTACTTC.

The gene calls are TRBV4-1 and TRBJ2-6; D is perhaps TRBD1 (5 bases). The CDR3 is 19 amino acids. The germline V gene encodes CDR1 MGHRA and CDR2 YSYEKL. The V end lost 1 base, the J end lost 0 bases, and 16 bases lay between the germline ends. The CDR3 bases are TGCGCCAGCAGCCAAGGACCAACAGGATTCGCCTCTGGGGCCAACGTCCTGACTTTC. Translated, it gives CASSQGPTGFASGANVLTF.

This chain joins TRBV19 and TRBJ1-3, with D maybe TRBD1 (6 bases). Germline values: CDR1 LNHDA, CDR2 SQIVND (reference sequence). V shed 5 bases and J shed 0 bases, with 11 bases lying between them. The length of the CDR3 is 15 residues. The CDR3 nucleotides read TGTGCCAGTAGTGGAGACAGGTCCTCTGGAAACACCATATATTTT. Translation gives CASSGDRSSGNTIYF.

The gene calls are TRBV5-1 and TRBJ2-3; weak D call: TRBD2 (7 bases). V was clipped by 3 bases and J by 1 base, with 15 bases between them. Germline assignment: CDR1 SGHRS and CDR2 YFSETQ. The length of the CDR3 is 16 residues. Here the CDR3 DNA reads TGCGCCAGCAGCTGGGGGGCTAGCGGCCGCACAGATACGCAGTATTTT. This encodes CASSWGASGRTDTQYF.